The clone carrying this TCR beta chain has more than one count but fewer than ten. As yet, its antigen is unknown. This sample was taken from a study of T cell repertoires in cytomegalovirus infection. On the study more broadly: Through public TCR beta signatures, both CMV infection and matching HLA type were indicated. Study-level results: Using cumulative public TCR beta family frequency, the authors identified those who carried CMV together with the relevant HLA.

TCRdb analysed the reads with MiXCR anew, one entry per CDR3 protein. Of 50,000 to 60,000 distinct CDR3 sequences in the sample, about 20% were seen once. Germline V gives CDR1 SEHNR, CDR2 FQNEAQ (reference sequence). The CDR3 is 12 residues long. Deletions cut 6 bases from V and 5 bases from J, with 10 bases between. The J gene is TRBJ1-2, the V gene TRBV7-9; D remains ambiguous. This clonotype was sampled from a human donor in good health (CMV status not recorded). Some clones in this sample may be carry-over from other donors' samples. The sample in question was CD8+ T cells from cultured PBMCs, obtained from culture after CMV antigen stimulation. The CDR3 protein is CASRPNSYGYTF. CDR3 coding DNA: TGTGCCAGCAGGCCTAACAGTTATGGCTACACCTTC.